The 3 T cell receptor beta chains presented below share a single source sample, sequenced in a study of shared clonotypes between healthy human individuals. Only in-frame clones appear in the TCRdb table, and some are missing; sequencing was by immunoSEQ multiplex PCR. Seen here are fewer than 500,000 clones, about 75% observed once, and the top ten hold around 13%. Sequenced sample: PBMCs. These receptors were collected from a woman aged 35 to 49 in good health. Some clones in this sample may be carry-over from other donors' samples.

With respect to this clone: Germline and junction disagree at one end, which may indicate a read error. The CDR3 protein is CSGRTTGEETRYF. CDR3 bases: TGCAGCGGACGGACGACAGGTGAGGAGACCCGGTACTTC. The gene calls are TRBV29-1 and TRBJ2-5; perhaps TRBD1 as D (6 bases). This CDR3 is built from 13 residues. Germline V lookup: CDR1 SQVTM, CDR2 ANQGSEA.

The V and J genes are TRBV14 and TRBJ2-3; D gene ambiguous. CDR3 size: 17 residues. Trimming took 0 bases from V and 4 from J, leaving 17 bases between them. Germline V gene sequence: CDR1 SGHDN, CDR2 FVKESK. In nucleotides, the CDR3 is TGTGCCAGCAGCCAAGACCCTCGAGGTTTGGATGCAGATACGCAGTATTTT. It encodes CASSQDPRGLDADTQYF.

The chain combines TRBV9 with TRBJ2-3, with D possibly TRBD2 on 6 matching bases. V was cut by 9 bases and J by 2 bases, with 10 bases left in between. Germline CDR1 and CDR2: SGDLS and YYNGEE. This CDR3 has 12 amino acids. CDR3 nucleotide sequence: TGTGCCAACTTGGACTACACAGATACGCAGTATTTT. Its protein is CANLDYTDTQYF.